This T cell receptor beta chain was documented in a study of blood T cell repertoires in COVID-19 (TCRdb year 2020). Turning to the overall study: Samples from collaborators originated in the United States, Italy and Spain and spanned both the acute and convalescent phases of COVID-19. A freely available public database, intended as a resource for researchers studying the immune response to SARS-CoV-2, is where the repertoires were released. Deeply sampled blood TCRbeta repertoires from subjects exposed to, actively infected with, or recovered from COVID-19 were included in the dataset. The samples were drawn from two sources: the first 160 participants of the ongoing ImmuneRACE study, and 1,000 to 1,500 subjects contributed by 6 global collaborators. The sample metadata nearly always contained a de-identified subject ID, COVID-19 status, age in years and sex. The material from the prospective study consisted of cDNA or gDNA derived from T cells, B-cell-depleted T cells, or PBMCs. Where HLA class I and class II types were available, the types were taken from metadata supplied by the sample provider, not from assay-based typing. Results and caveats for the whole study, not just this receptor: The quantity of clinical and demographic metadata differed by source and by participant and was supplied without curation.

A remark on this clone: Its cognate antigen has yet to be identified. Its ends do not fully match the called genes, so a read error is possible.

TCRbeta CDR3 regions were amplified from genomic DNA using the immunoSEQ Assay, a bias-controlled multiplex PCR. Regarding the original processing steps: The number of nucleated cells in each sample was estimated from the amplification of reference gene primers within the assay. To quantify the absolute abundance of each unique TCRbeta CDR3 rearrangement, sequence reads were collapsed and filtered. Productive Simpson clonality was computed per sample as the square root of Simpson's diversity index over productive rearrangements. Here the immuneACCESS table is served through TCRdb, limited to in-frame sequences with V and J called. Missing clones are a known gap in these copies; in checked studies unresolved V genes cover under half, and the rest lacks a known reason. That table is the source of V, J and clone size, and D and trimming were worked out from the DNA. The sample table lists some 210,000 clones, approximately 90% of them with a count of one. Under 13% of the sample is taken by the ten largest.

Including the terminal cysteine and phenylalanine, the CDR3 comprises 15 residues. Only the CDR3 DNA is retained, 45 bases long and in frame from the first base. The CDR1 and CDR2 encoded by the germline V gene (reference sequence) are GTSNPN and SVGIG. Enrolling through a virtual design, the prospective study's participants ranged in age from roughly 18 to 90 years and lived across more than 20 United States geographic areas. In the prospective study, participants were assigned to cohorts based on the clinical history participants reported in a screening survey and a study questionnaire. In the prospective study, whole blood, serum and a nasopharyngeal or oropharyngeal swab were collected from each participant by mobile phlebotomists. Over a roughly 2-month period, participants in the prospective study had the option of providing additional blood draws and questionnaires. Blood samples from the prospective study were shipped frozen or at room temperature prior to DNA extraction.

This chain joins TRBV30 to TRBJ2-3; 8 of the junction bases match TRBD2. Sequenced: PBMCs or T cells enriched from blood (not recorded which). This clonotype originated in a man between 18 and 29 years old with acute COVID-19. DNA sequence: TGTGCCTGGAGTGTCGATTCCCGGGAGGGAGATACGCAATATTTT. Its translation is CAWSVDSREGDTQYF.